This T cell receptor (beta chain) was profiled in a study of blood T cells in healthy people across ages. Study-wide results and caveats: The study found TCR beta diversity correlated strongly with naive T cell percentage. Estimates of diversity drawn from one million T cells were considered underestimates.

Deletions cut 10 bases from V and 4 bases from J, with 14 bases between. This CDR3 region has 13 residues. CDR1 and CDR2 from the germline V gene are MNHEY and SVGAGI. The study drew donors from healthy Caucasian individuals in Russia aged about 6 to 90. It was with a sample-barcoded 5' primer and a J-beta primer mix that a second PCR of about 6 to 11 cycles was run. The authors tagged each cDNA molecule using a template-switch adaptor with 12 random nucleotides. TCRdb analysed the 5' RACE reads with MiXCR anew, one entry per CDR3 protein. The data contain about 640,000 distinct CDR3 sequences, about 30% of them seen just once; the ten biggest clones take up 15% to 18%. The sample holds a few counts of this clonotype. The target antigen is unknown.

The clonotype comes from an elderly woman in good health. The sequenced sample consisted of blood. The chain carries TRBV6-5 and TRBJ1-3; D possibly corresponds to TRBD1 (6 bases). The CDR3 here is CATSSGTGNTIYF. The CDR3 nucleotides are TGTGCCACCTCTTCGGGGACAGGAAACACCATATATTTT.